The T cell receptor beta chain described here comes from a study of blood T cell repertoires in COVID-19. For the study at large: Some COVID-19 samples were acute and others convalescent; all came from the United States, Italy and Spain. PBMCs, B-cell-depleted T cells, or T cells provided the cDNA or gDNA that made up the material.

Study processing details: Amplification with reference gene primers provided the estimates of nucleated cell counts. Method: immunoSEQ multiplex PCR; TCRdb's copy keeps in-frame clones and lacks some. D and trimming come from the DNA, and the V and J calls and clone size come from that table. This table holds over 250,000 clones, roughly 89% found once. This CDR3 is built from 18 residues. Germline-derived CDR1 and CDR2 are LGHNA and YNFKEQ. Trimming cost V 0 bases and J 2 bases; bases outside gene matches: 10. The chain is built from TRBV4-2 and TRBJ2-1, with TRBD2 matching over 7 bases. Material: peripheral blood. This receptor was identified in a man aged 50 to 60 with acute or convalescent COVID-19. This CDR3 reads CASSQERLGRGTYNEQFF. The CDR3 nucleotides are TGTGCCAGCAGCCAAGAGAGGTTAGGGCGGGGGACCTACAATGAGCAGTTCTTC.